The clone carrying this T cell receptor beta chain was seen once. Methods used by the authors: For nucleated cells, counts were estimated from reference gene primer amplification. Generated by immunoSEQ multiplex PCR, the TCRdb table keeps only in-frame clones and is missing some. Clone size and V and J calls were adopted from that table, with D and trimming inferred from the DNA. The sample records 250,000 to 300,000 clones, 85% to 90% being singletons. The sample comes from a study of blood T cell repertoires in COVID-19. Study summary: The cDNA or gDNA used as material had been derived from T cells, B-cell-depleted T cells, or PBMCs.

Sequencing used peripheral blood. The source is a woman between 40 and 50 years old with acute or convalescent COVID-19.

CDR3 sequence (DNA): TGTGCCAGCAGCTATGATGGGACTCACTATGGCTACACCTTC. The encoded protein is CASSYDGTHYGYTF. The chain has TRBV5-5 and TRBJ1-2; weak D call: TRBD1 (5 bases). CDR1 is SGHKS and CDR2 is YYEKEE in the germline V gene (reference sequence). The CDR3 covers 14 residues. Trimming removed 3 bases at V and 3 bases at J, with 12 bases between.